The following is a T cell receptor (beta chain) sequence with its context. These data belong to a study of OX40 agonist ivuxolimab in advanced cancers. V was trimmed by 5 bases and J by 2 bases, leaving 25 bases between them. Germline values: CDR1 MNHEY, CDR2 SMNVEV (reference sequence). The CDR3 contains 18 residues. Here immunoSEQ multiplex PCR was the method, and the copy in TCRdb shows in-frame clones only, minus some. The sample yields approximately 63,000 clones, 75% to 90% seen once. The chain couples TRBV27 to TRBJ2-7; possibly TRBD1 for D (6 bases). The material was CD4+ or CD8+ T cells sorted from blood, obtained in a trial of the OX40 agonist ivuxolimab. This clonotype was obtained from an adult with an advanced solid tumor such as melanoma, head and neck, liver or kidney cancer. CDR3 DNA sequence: TGTGCCAGCAGTCCGGCCCCCGGGACACAGAGAAAGCCCTACGAGCAGTACTTC. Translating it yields CASSPAPGTQRKPYEQYF.